This TCR beta chain was sequenced for a study of naive and memory T cell subsets. This clonotype has just a few counts. Both TRBC1 and TRBC2 were covered by a beta constant-region primer of two equimolar oligonucleotides. From the UMI-ligation and nested PCR reads, TCRdb called clonotypes with MiXCR, one entry per CDR3 protein. Altogether 75,000 to 85,000 distinct CDR3 sequences are present, less than 15% being singletons, with the ten largest covering 0.75% to 1%. The origin of this receptor is a human donor in good health. The sequenced sample consisted of central memory CD4+ T cells from blood.

In DNA form, the CDR3 reads TGCGCCAGCAGTGAAAGCAGATACTACGAGCAGTACTTC. Translated: CASSESRYYEQYF. The chain combines TRBV10-2 with TRBJ2-7; D is unresolved. The CDR3 is 13 amino acids. CDR1 is WSHSY and CDR2 is SAAADI in the germline V gene. Trimming removed 3 bases from V and 3 bases from J, with 9 bases in between.